These 7 T cell receptor beta chains originate from one sample sequenced in a study of control samples from healthy donors and cancer patients. Measured with immunoSEQ multiplex PCR; TCRdb has only the in-frame clones, and not every one. The table has some 220,000 clones, roughly 94% seen once. The sample taken for sequencing was blood. These receptors were collected from a man between 45 and 60 years old in good health.

The chain carries TRBV6-5 and TRBJ1-1; D is possibly TRBD1 (6 bases). CDR1 and CDR2 (germline): MNHEY, SVGAGI. With 6 bases removed from V and 1 base from J, the gap between germline ends came to 15 bases. This CDR3 is built from 15 residues. The CDR3 reads CASRPTGRRNTEAFF. Here the CDR3 DNA reads TGTGCCAGCAGACCTACAGGGAGACGGAACACTGAAGCTTTCTTT.

In this sample, this clone turned up a few times. This sequence joins TRBV29-1 and TRBJ2-7; 11 bases are a match to TRBD2. CDR3 size: 14 residues. Germline V gene sequence: CDR1 SQVTM, CDR2 ANQGSEA. J was trimmed by 10 bases and V by 1 base; bases with no gene match: 9. CDR3 region: CSVEVDTSGGSQYF. CDR3 nucleotides: TGCAGCGTTGAAGTTGATACTAGCGGGGGCAGTCAGTACTTC.

The CDR3 region is CAALGAYEQYV. The DNA for the CDR3 is TGTGCCGCCCTCGGGGCCTACGAGCAGTACGTC. V is TRBV6-5 and J is TRBJ2-7; D is perhaps TRBD2 (5 bases). Deletions cut 11 bases from V and 2 bases from J, with 10 bases between. In germline, CDR1 is MNHEY, CDR2 SVGAGI. The CDR3 has 11 residues.

The J gene is TRBJ1-1, the V gene TRBV11-1, with D perhaps TRBD1 (5 bases). Germline CDR1 SGHAT, CDR2 FQDESV (reference sequence). The CDR3 extends over 15 amino acids. The ends were cut back, 1 base at V and 0 bases at J, with 9 bases in the middle. CDR3 loop: CASSLGQTMNTEAFF. The CDR3 DNA follows: TGTGCCAGCAGCTTAGGACAGACTATGAACACTGAAGCTTTCTTT.

The J gene is TRBJ1-1, the V gene TRBV28; D may be TRBD1 (5 bases). V lost 5 bases to trimming and J lost 5 bases, with 12 bases between them. The germline CDR1 and CDR2 sequences are MDHEN and SYDVKM. This CDR3 spans 13 amino acids. Here the CDR3 DNA reads TGTGCCAGCAGTGGGGGTGGGCGGACTGAAGCTTTCTTT. Translated: CASSGGGRTEAFF.

CDR3 DNA: TGTGCCAGCAGCTTAGCGAGGACAGGGAGCAATCAGCCCCAGCATTTT. It yields the protein CASSLARTGSNQPQHF. The gene calls are TRBV7-2 and TRBJ1-5, with TRBD1 matching 8 bases. CDR3 length equals 16 residues. Germline-derived CDR1 and CDR2 are SGHTA and FQGNSA. Trimming took 0 bases from V and 1 from J; bases not matched to a gene: 2.

The chain links TRBV18 to TRBJ2-1; 7 bases align to TRBD2. CDR3 size: 14 residues. V was clipped by 3 bases and J by 7 bases; unmatched bases: 6. The germline CDR1 and CDR2 sequences are KGHSH and LQKENI. Here the CDR3 reads CASSPFLADNEQFF. CDR3 bases: TGTGCCAGCTCACCGTTTCTAGCGGATAATGAGCAGTTCTTC. The entire variable domain, with the rest obtained from reference TRBV18 and TRBJ2-1, is as follows: NAGVMQNPRHLVRRRGQEARLRCSPMKGHSHVYWYRQLPEEGLKFMVYLQKENIIDESGMPKERFSAEFPKEGPSILRIQQVVRGDSAAYFCASSPFLADNEQFFGPGTRLTVL.